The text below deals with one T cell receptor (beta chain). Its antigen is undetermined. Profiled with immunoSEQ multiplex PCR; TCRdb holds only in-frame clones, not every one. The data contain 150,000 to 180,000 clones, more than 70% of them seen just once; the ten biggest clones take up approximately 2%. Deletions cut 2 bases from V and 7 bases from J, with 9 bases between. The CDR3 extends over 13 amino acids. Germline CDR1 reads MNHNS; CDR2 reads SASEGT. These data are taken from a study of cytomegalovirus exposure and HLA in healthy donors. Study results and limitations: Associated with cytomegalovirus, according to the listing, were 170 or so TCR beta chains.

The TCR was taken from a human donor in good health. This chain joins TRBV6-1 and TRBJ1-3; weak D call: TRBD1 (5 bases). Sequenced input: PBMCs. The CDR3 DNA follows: TGTGCCAGCAGTGAAAGAAAGGGGAACACCATATATTTT. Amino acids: CASSERKGNTIYF.